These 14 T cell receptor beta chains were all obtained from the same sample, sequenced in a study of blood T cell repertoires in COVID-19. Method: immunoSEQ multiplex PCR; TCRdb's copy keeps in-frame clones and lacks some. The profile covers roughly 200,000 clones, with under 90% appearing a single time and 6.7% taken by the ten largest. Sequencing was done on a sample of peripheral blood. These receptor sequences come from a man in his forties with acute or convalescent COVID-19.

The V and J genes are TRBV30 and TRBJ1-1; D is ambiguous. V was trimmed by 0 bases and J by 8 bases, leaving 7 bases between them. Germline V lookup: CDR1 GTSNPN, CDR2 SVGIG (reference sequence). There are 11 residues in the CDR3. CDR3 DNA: TGTGCCTGGAGTGTGGCTAGCGAAGCTTTCTTT. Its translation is CAWSVASEAFF.

The CDR3 DNA sequence: TGTGCCAGCAGCTACGTCCAGGGTTCCTACGAGCAGTACTTC. It encodes CASSYVQGSYEQYF. The chain carries TRBV11-2 and TRBJ2-7, with D maybe TRBD1 (5 bases). This CDR3 comprises 14 residues. Trimming left V 4 bases short and J 1 base short, with 11 bases between. The germline V gene encodes CDR1 SGHAT and CDR2 FQNNGV. The full variable domain, its missing parts supplied by reference TRBV11-2 and TRBJ2-7, is EAGVAQSPRYKIIEKRQSVAFWCNPISGHATLYWYQQILGQGPKLLIQFQNNGVVDDSQLPKDRFSAERLKGVDSTLKIQPAKLEDSAVYLCASSYVQGSYEQYFGPGTRLTVT.

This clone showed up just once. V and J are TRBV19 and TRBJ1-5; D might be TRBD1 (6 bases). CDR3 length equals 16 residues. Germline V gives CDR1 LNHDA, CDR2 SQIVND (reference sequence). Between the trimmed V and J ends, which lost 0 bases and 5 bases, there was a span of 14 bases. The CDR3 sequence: CASSIDTGHQHQPQHF. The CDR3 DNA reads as TGTGCCAGTAGTATAGACACGGGACACCAACATCAGCCCCAGCATTTT.

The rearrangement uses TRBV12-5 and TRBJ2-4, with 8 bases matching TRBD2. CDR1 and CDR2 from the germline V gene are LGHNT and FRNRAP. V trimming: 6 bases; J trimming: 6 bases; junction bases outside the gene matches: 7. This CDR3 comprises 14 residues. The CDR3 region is CASGSGRGGNIQYF. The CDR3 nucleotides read TGTGCTAGTGGGTCGGGACGGGGGGGAAACATTCAGTACTTC. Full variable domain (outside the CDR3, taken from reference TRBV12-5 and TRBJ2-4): DARVTQTPRHKVTEMGQEVTMRCQPILGHNTVFWYRQTMMQGLELLAYFRNRAPLDDSGMPKDRFSAEMPDATLATLKIQPSEPRDSAVYFCASGSGRGGNIQYFGAGTRLSVL.

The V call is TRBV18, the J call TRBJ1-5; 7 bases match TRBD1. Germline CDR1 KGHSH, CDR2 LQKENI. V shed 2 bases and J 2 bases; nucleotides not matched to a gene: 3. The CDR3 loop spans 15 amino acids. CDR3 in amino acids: CASSPGQGGNQPQHF. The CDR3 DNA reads TGTGCCAGCTCACCAGGCCAGGGGGGCAATCAGCCCCAGCATTTT.

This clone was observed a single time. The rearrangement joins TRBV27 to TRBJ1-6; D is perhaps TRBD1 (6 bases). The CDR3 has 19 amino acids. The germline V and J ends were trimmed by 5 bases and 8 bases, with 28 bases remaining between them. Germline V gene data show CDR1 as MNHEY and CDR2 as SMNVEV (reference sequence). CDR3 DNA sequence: TGTGCCAGCAGTAAAGACCTCTCAATCGCCGGGACACAGGATTCACCCCTCCACTTT. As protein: CASSKDLSIAGTQDSPLHF.

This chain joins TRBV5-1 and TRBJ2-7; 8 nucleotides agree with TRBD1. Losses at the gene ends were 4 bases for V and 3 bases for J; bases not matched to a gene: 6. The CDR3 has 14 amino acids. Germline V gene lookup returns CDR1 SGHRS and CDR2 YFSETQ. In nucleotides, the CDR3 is TGCGCCAGCAGCAGGGGACAGGACAACTACGAGCAGTACTTC. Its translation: CASSRGQDNYEQYF. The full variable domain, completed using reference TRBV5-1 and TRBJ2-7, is KAGVTQTPRYLIKTRGQQVTLSCSPISGHRSVSWYQQTPGQGLQFLFEYFSETQRNKGNFPGRFSGRQFSNSRSEMNVSTLELGDSALYLCASSRGQDNYEQYFGPGTRLTVT.

CDR3 loop: CASSLEGAYMGYTF. The CDR3 DNA is TGTGCCAGCAGTTTAGAGGGGGCATATATGGGCTACACCTTC. The rearrangement joins TRBV28 to TRBJ1-2; 7 nucleotides agree with TRBD1. After removal of 2 bases from V and 8 bases from J, the junction contained 8 bases not matched to a gene. The CDR3 is 14 amino acids. In germline, CDR1 is MDHEN, CDR2 SYDVKM.

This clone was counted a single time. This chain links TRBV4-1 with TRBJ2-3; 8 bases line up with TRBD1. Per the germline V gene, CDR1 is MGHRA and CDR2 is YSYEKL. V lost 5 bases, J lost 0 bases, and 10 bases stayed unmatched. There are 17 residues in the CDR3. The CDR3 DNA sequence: TGCGCCAGCAGCTATGAGTCCGGGACAGGTAGCACAGATACGCAGTATTTT. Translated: CASSYESGTGSTDTQYF.

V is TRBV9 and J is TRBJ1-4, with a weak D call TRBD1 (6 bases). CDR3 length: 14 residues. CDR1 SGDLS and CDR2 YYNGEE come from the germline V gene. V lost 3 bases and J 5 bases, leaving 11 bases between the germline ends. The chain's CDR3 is CASSAGQRNEKLFF. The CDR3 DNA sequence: TGTGCCAGCAGCGCGGGACAAAGGAATGAAAAACTGTTTTTT. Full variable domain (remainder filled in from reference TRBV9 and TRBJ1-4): DSGVTQTPKHLITATGQRVTLRCSPRSGDLSVYWYQQSLDQGLQFLIQYYNGEERAKGNILERFSAQQFPDLHSELNLSSLELGDSALYFCASSAGQRNEKLFFGSGTQLSVL.

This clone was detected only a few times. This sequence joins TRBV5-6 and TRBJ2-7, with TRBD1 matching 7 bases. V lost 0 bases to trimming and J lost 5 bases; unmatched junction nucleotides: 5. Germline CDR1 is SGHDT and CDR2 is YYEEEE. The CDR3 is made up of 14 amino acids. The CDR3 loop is CASSLGDRPHEQYF. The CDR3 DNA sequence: TGTGCCAGCAGCTTGGGGGACAGACCCCACGAGCAGTACTTC. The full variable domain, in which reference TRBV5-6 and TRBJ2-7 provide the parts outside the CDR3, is DAGVTQSPTHLIKTRGQQVTLRCSPKSGHDTVSWYQQALGQGPQFIFQYYEEEERQRGNFPDRFSGHQFPNYSSELNVNALLLGDSALYLCASSLGDRPHEQYFGPGTRLTVT.

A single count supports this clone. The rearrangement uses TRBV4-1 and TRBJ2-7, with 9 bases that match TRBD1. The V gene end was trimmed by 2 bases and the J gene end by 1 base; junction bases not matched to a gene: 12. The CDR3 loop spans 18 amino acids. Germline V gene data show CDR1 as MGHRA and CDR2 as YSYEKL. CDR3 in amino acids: CASSQIAGTGFPSYEQYF. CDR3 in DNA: TGCGCCAGCAGCCAAATCGCCGGGACAGGGTTTCCTTCCTACGAGCAGTACTTC.

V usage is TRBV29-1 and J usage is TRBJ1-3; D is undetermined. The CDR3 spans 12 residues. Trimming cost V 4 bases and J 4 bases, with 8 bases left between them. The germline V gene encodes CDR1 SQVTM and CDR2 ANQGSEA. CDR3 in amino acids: CSVGYTGNTIYF. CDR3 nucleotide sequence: TGCAGCGTTGGTTACACCGGAAACACCATATATTTT.

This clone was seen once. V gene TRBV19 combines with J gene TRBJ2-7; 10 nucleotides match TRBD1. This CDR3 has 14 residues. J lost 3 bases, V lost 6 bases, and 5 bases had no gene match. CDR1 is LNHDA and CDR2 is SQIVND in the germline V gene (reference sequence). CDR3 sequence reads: CASSRTGGLYEQYF. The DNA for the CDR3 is TGTGCCAGTAGCCGGACAGGGGGTCTCTACGAGCAGTACTTC. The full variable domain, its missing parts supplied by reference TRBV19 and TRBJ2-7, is DGGITQSPKYLFRKEGQNVTLSCEQNLNHDAMYWYRQDPGQGLRLIYYSQIVNDFQKGDIAEGYSVSREKKESFPLTVTSAQKNPTAFYLCASSRTGGLYEQYFGPGTRLTVT.